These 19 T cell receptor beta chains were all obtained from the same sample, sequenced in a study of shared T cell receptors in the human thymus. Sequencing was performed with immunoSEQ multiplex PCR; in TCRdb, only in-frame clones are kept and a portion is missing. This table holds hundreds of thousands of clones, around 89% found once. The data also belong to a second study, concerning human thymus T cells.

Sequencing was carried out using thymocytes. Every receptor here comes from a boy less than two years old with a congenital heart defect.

The CDR3: CASSGGDHRDYEQYF. The CDR3, as DNA: TGTGCCAGCAGTGGGGGGGACCACCGGGACTACGAGCAGTACTTC. V and J are TRBV2 and TRBJ2-7; possibly TRBD2 for D (6 bases). CDR3 length: 15 amino acids. V was trimmed by 4 bases and J by 3 bases, leaving 16 bases between them. Germline V gene sequence: CDR1 SNHLY, CDR2 FYNNEI.

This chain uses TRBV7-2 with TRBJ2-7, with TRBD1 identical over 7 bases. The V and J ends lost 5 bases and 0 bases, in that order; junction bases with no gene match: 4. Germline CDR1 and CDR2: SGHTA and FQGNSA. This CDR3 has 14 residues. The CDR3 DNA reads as TGTGCCAGCAGCCTATGGGACAGCTCCTACGAGCAGTACTTC. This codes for CASSLWDSSYEQYF.

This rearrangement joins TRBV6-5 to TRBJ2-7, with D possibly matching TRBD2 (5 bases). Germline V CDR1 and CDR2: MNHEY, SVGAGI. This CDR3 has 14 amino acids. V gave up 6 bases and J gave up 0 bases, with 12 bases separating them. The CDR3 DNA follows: TGTGCCAGCAGCCGGACGGGGAGCTCCTACGAGCAGTACTTC. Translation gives CASSRTGSSYEQYF.

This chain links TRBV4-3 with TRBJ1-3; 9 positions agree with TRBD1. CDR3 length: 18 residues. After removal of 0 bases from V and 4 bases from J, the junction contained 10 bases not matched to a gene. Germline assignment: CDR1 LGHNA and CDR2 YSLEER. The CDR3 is CASSQDSTTGGRGNTIYF. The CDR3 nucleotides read TGCGCCAGCAGCCAAGATTCCACGACAGGGGGGCGAGGAAACACCATATATTTT.

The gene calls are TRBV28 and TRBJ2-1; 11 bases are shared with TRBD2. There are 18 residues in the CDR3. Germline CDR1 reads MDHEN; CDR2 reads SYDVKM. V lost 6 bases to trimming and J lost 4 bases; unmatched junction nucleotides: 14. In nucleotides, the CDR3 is TGTGCCAGCAGCCTACTAGAACCGGGACTAGCGGCATACAATGAGCAGTTCTTC. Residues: CASSLLEPGLAAYNEQFF.

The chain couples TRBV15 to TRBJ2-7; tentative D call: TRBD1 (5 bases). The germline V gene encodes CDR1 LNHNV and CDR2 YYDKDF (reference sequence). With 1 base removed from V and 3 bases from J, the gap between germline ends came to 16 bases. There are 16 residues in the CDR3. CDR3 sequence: CATSRVEGAQVYEQYF. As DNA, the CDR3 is TGTGCCACCAGCAGAGTCGAAGGGGCGCAGGTCTACGAGCAGTACTTC.

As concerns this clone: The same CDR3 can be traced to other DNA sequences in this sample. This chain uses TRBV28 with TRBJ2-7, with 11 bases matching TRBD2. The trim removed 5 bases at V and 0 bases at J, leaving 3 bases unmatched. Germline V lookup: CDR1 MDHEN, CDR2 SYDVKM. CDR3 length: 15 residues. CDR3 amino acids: CASSPGLAVSYEQYF. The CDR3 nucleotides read TGTGCCAGCAGTCCGGGACTAGCGGTCTCCTACGAGCAGTACTTC.

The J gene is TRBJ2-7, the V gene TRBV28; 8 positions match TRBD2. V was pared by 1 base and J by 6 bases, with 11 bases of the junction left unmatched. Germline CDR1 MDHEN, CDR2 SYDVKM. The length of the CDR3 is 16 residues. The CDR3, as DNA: TGTGCCAGCAGTTTATCCGGGGCTAGCGGGTGTTTCGAGCAGTACTTC. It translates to CASSLSGASGCFEQYF.

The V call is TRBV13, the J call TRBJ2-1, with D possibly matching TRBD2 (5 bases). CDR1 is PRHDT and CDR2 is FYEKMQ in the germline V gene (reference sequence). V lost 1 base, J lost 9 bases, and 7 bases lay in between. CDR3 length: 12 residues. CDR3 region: CASSLADSEQFF. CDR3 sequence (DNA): TGTGCCAGCAGCTTAGCGGACTCTGAGCAGTTCTTC.

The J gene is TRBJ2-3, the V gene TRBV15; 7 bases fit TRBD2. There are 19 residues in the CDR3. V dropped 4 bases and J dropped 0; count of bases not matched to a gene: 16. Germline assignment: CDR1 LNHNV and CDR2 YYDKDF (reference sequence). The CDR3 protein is CATSTGPIGLAGSTDTQYF. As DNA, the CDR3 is TGTGCCACCAGCACAGGTCCTATAGGTTTAGCGGGTAGCACAGATACGCAGTATTTT. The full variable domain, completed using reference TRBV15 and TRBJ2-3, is DAMVIQNPRYQVTQFGKPVTLSCSQTLNHNVMYWYQQKSSQAPKLLFHYYDKDFNNEADTPDNFQSRRPNTSFCFLDIRSPGLGDTAMYLCATSTGPIGLAGSTDTQYFGPGTRLTVL.

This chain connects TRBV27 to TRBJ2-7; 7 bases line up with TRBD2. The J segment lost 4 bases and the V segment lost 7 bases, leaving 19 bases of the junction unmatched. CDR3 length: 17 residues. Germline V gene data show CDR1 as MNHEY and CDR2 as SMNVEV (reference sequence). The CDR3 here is CASTGSASGEREYEQYF. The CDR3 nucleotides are TGTGCCAGCACCGGGAGTGCTAGCGGAGAGAGGGAGTACGAGCAGTACTTC.

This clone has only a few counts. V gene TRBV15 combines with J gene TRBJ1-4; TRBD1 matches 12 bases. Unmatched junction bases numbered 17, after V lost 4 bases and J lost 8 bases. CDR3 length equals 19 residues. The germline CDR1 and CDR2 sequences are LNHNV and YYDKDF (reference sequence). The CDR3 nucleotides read TGTGCCACCAGCAAAGACCCTCCGGGACAGGGGGCGGAAAAAGAAAAACTGTTTTTT. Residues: CATSKDPPGQGAEKEKLFF.

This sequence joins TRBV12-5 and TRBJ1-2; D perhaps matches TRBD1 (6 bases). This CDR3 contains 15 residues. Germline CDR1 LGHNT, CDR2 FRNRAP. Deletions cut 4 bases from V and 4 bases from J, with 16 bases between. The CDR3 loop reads CASGSDRPEGYGYTF. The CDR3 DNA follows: TGTGCTAGTGGTTCCGACAGGCCAGAGGGCTATGGCTACACCTTC.

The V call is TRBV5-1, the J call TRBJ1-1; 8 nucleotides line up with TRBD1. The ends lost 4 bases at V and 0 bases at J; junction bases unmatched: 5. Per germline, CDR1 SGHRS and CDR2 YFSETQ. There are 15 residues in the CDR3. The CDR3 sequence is CASSTHRGMNTEAFF. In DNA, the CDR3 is TGCGCCAGCAGCACCCACAGGGGGATGAACACTGAAGCTTTCTTT. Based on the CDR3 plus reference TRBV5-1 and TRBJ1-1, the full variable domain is KAGVTQTPRYLIKTRGQQVTLSCSPISGHRSVSWYQQTPGQGLQFLFEYFSETQRNKGNFPGRFSGRQFSNSRSEMNVSTLELGDSALYLCASSTHRGMNTEAFFGQGTRLTVV.

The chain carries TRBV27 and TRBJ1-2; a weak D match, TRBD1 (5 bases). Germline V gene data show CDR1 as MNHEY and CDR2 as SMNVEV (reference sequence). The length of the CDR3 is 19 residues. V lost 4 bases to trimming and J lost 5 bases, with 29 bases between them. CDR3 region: CASSSQGPLRQPLGYGYTF. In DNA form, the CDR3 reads TGTGCCAGCAGTTCCCAGGGTCCACTTCGACAGCCTCTTGGGTATGGCTACACCTTC.

The CDR3 DNA reads as TGTGCTAGTGGCCACACCGGGACACACTATGGCTACACCTTC. It encodes CASGHTGTHYGYTF. The chain joins TRBV12-5 to TRBJ1-2; perhaps TRBD1 as D (6 bases). The CDR3 is made up of 14 amino acids. The ends were cut back, 6 bases at V and 3 bases at J, with 14 bases in the middle. CDR1 LGHNT and CDR2 FRNRAP come from the germline V gene.

The chain's CDR3 is CASSLDFRDRGPSGNTIYF. DNA for the CDR3: TGTGCCAGCAGCTTAGATTTCCGGGACAGGGGGCCGTCTGGAAACACCATATATTTT. The V call is TRBV7-2, the J call TRBJ1-3; 12 bases align to TRBD1. The CDR3 extends over 19 amino acids. Germline CDR1 SGHTA, CDR2 FQGNSA. The V segment lost 1 base and the J segment 1 base; nucleotides outside the gene matches: 8. The variable domain in full, completed from reference TRBV7-2 and TRBJ1-3, reads GAGVSQSPSNKVTEKGKDVELRCDPISGHTALYWYRQSLGQGLEFLIYFQGNSAPDKSGLPSDRFSAERTGGSVSTLTIQRTQQEDSAVYLCASSLDFRDRGPSGNTIYFGEGSWLTVV.

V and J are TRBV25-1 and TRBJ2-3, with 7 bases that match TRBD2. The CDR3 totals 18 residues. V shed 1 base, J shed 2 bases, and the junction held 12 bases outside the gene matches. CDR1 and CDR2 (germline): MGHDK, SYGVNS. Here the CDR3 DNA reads TGTGCCAGCAGTGAATCGATGGGCGGGAGAAGGGACACAGATACGCAGTATTTT. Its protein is CASSESMGGRRDTDTQYF.

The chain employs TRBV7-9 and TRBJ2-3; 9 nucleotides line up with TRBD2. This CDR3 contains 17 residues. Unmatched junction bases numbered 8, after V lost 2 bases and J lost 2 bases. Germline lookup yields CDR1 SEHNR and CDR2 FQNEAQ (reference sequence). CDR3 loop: CASSLRRLAGPTDTQYF. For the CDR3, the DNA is TGTGCCAGCAGCTTACGGAGGCTAGCGGGACCCACAGATACGCAGTATTTT.